This is a list of T cell receptor beta chains from one sample in a study of blood T cells in healthy people across ages. From the 5' RACE reads, TCRdb called clonotypes with MiXCR, one entry per CDR3 protein. The sample has 1.5 million to 2 million distinct CDR3 sequences; 49% are singletons. The sample consisted of blood. These receptors all stem from a woman in her thirties or forties in good health. The CDR3 runs from the conserved cysteine through the conserved F or W. D genes are given only for firm matches. Some rows have no size entry. The others give once, few or many, or a class for an expanded clone.

j_call	d_call	cdr3_length	v_call	clone_size	cdr3_aa	cdr3_nt
TRBJ2-7	-	14	TRBV18	-	CASSPPASSYEQYF	TGTGCCAGCTCACCGCCAGCTAGCTCCTACGAGCAGTACTTC
TRBJ2-1	TRBD2	13	TRBV20-1	-	CSARLAGGNEQFF	TGCAGTGCAAGACTAGCGGGGGGAAATGAGCAGTTCTTC
TRBJ2-3	TRBD2	17	TRBV20-1	few	CSASSGGAEVRRDTQYF	TGCAGTGCTAGCAGCGGGGGGGCCGAGGTTCGACGAGATACGCAGTATTTT
TRBJ2-7	TRBD1	15	TRBV6-1	few	CASSDRTGGASEQYF	TGTGCCAGCAGTGACCGGACAGGGGGCGCGTCCGAGCAGTACTTC
TRBJ2-4	-	15	TRBV7-9	-	CASSLHPVAKNIQYF	TGTGCCAGCAGCCTGCACCCGGTAGCCAAAAACATTCAGTACTTC
TRBJ2-1	-	14	TRBV6-2/TRBV6-3	-	CASSIPTGYNEQFF	TGTGCCAGCAGTATTCCTACGGGGTACAATGAGCAGTTCTTC
TRBJ2-3	TRBD2	21	TRBV6-5	-	CASSSGTGLSLAGSLTDTQYF	TGTGCCAGCAGTTCGGGAACTGGTTTATCCTTAGCGGGGTCCCTGACAGATACGCAGTATTTT
TRBJ2-4	-	16	TRBV20-1	-	CSALTLFDGTKNIQYF	TGCAGTGCTCTGACGCTTTTTGACGGTACCAAAAACATTCAGTACTTC
TRBJ1-2	-	14	TRBV29-1	few	CSATGGGTMYGYTF	TGCAGCGCAACAGGTGGAGGAACTATGTATGGCTACACCTTC
TRBJ1-6	-	16	TRBV21-1	few	CASSKAAGWGNSPLHF	TGTGCCAGCAGCAAAGCCGCAGGTTGGGGGAATTCACCCCTCCACTTT
TRBJ2-3	-	16	TRBV15	-	CATSKPTAGQSDTQYF	TGTGCCACGAGCAAGCCCACGGCGGGGCAGTCAGATACGCAGTATTTT
TRBJ2-3	TRBD2	18	TRBV7-2	-	CASSSTSGGARSTDTQYF	TGTGCCAGCAGCTCGACTAGCGGGGGGGCCCGTAGCACAGATACGCAGTATTTT
TRBJ2-3	-	16	TRBV5-1	-	CASRQRGSSSTDTQYF	TGCGCCAGCAGGCAAAGGGGCTCGAGTAGCACAGATACGCAGTATTTT
TRBJ1-1	-	15	TRBV12-3/TRBV12-4	-	CASSLSAGPNTEAFF	TGTGCCAGCAGTTTATCCGCCGGACCGAACACTGAAGCTTTCTTT
TRBJ1-2	-	14	TRBV2	-	CASSDRGSPYGYTF	TGTGCCAGCAGTGATCGGGGCAGTCCTTATGGCTACACCTTC
TRBJ1-2	-	15	TRBV11-2	once	CASSLIGQVDYGYTF	TGTGCCAGCAGCTTAATTGGGCAGGTCGACTATGGCTACACCTTC
TRBJ1-6	TRBD1	15	TRBV20-1	once	CSARGNRGNNSPLHF	TGCAGTGCTAGGGGCAACAGGGGGAACAATTCACCCCTCCACTTT
TRBJ2-1	-	12	TRBV6-5	few	CASTDPYNEQFF	TGTGCCAGCACCGACCCGTACAATGAGCAGTTCTTC
TRBJ1-6	-	15	TRBV5-1	-	CASSFLREVNSPLHF	TGCGCCAGCAGCTTTTTGAGGGAGGTAAATTCACCCCTCCACTTT
TRBJ1-2	TRBD1	13	TRBV6-6	-	CASSTAQGDGYTF	TGTGCCAGCAGTACGGCCCAGGGGGATGGCTACACCTTC
TRBJ2-1	TRBD2	16	TRBV4-2	-	CASSPGTSGPYNEQFF	TGTGCCAGCAGCCCCGGGACTAGCGGGCCCTACAATGAGCAGTTCTTC
TRBJ2-5	-	15	TRBV7-2	-	CASSEDRDPRETQYF	TGTGCCAGCAGCGAAGACCGGGACCCGAGGGAGACCCAGTACTTC
TRBJ1-2	-	14	TRBV5-6	-	CASSSATGLDGYTF	TGTGCCAGCAGCTCCGCGACAGGATTGGATGGCTACACCTTC
TRBJ2-1	-	11	TRBV25-1	few	CASSEMYEQFF	TGTGCCAGCAGTGAAATGTATGAGCAGTTCTTC
TRBJ2-7	-	15	TRBV5-1	few	CASSLADSGPFEQYF	TGCGCCAGCAGCTTGGCCGACAGTGGCCCATTCGAGCAGTACTTC
TRBJ2-5	TRBD1	15	TRBV24-1	-	CATSEIGQAQETQYF	TGTGCCACCAGTGAAATCGGACAGGCCCAAGAGACCCAGTACTTC
TRBJ1-1	-	15	TRBV18	once	CASSPPGSGNTEAFF	TGTGCCAGCTCACCACCGGGGAGCGGGAACACTGAAGCTTTCTTT
TRBJ2-1	-	14	TRBV20-1	-	CSARDRRGSYEQFF	TGCAGTGCTAGAGATCGGAGGGGGTCGTATGAGCAGTTCTTC
TRBJ2-3	-	15	TRBV7-2	-	CASHLGATSTDTQYF	TGTGCCAGCCACCTGGGGGCTACTAGCACAGATACGCAGTATTTT
TRBJ2-1	TRBD2	16	TRBV7-2	once	CASASGGPISYNEQFF	TGTGCCAGCGCTAGCGGGGGGCCAATTTCCTACAATGAGCAGTTCTTC
TRBJ1-4	-	16	TRBV4-3	-	CASSQDTRRLNEKLFF	TGCGCCAGCAGCCAAGATACCCGACGCCTTAATGAAAAACTGTTTTTT
TRBJ2-1	-	16	TRBV4-1	-	CASGQAGRGPGNEQFF	TGCGCCAGCGGCCAAGCCGGGAGAGGGCCTGGGAATGAGCAGTTCTTC
TRBJ2-5	TRBD2	13	TRBV2	-	CASRATSSETQYF	TGTGCCAGCAGGGCGACTAGCTCGGAGACCCAGTACTTC